Shown below are 19 T cell receptor beta chains from a single sample sequenced in a study of T cells in Graves' hyperthyroidism and ophthalmopathy. Amplification of TCR beta CDR3 regions was performed using RNA transcripts as template. With the HTBI primer set, the TCR CDR3 went through a first round of RT-PCR. A single record per CDR3 protein comes from TCRdb applying MiXCR to the multiplex PCR reads. The sample lists approximately 400,000 distinct CDR3 sequences, 25% occurring once. Sequenced sample: blood. Receptors originate from a middle-aged man with Graves' hyperthyroidism.

V gene TRBV6-2 or TRBV6-3 combines with J gene TRBJ2-5; TRBD2 matches at 15 bases. The germline gives CDR1 MNHEY, CDR2 SVGEGT. The CDR3 extends over 17 amino acids. J lost 4 bases, V lost 10 bases, and 13 bases had no gene match. The chain's CDR3 is CATWTSGRATGRETQYF. The CDR3 nucleotides are TGTGCCACCTGGACTAGCGGGAGGGCCACAGGGAGAGAGACCCAGTACTTC.

The chain uses TRBV12-3 or TRBV12-4 and TRBJ2-3, with TRBD2 as a possible D gene (6 bases). There are 13 residues in the CDR3. V gave up 8 bases and J gave up 2 bases, with 11 bases separating them. CDR3 sequence reads: CASASEVTDTQYF. The CDR3 bases are TGTGCCAGCGCTAGCGAGGTCACAGATACGCAGTATTTT.

This clonotype was seen ten or more times. The chain links TRBV7-9 to TRBJ2-1; D remains unclear. The V end was cut by 0 bases, the J end by 8 bases, with 8 bases between. This CDR3 region has 13 residues. The germline gives CDR1 SEHNR, CDR2 FQNEAQ (reference sequence). The CDR3 protein is CASSLAVTDEQFF. CDR3 sequence (DNA): TGTGCCAGCAGCTTAGCCGTTACGGATGAGCAGTTCTTC.

This clonotype has only a few counts. The chain combines TRBV5-1 with TRBJ1-1; D unclear. From germline, CDR1 is SGHRS and CDR2 YFSETQ. V dropped 2 bases and J dropped 3 bases, with 8 bases sitting between them. The CDR3 has 13 amino acids. The CDR3 loop reads CASSFFGDTEAFF. The CDR3 bases are TGCGCCAGCAGCTTTTTTGGGGACACTGAAGCTTTCTTT. The whole variable domain, remainder taken from reference TRBV5-1 and TRBJ1-1, is KAGVTQTPRYLIKTRGQQVTLSCSPISGHRSVSWYQQTPGQGLQFLFEYFSETQRNKGNFPGRFSGRQFSNSRSEMNVSTLELGDSALYLCASSFFGDTEAFFGQGTRLTVV.

This clonotype was recorded a few times. The chain carries TRBV2 and TRBJ2-7, with D perhaps TRBD2 (6 bases). Per the germline V gene, CDR1 is SNHLY and CDR2 is FYNNEI. The length of the CDR3 is 15 residues. V lost 5 bases and J 4 bases, leaving 18 bases between the germline ends. Written as DNA, the CDR3 is TGTGCCAGCAGTCGTGTTTACGGGAGCGAGTACGAGCAGTACTTC. Encoded protein: CASSRVYGSEYEQYF.

V and J are TRBV6-1 and TRBJ2-2, with D hard to call. Trimming shortened V by 4 bases and J by 9 bases, and 9 bases separated the two germline ends. The germline V gene encodes CDR1 MNHNS and CDR2 SASEGT. CDR3 length: 12 amino acids. The DNA of the CDR3 is TGTGCCAGCAGTGTAACCCCGAGGGAGCTGTTTTTT. The encoded protein is CASSVTPRELFF.

V is TRBV6-2 or TRBV6-3 and J is TRBJ1-1; D not certain. The CDR3 consists of 15 residues. Germline V gene data show CDR1 as MNHEY and CDR2 as SVGEGT. V dropped 2 bases and J dropped 0 bases, with 10 bases sitting between them. The CDR3 loop is CASSYQGNLNTEAFF. The CDR3 DNA follows: TGTGCCAGCAGTTACCAAGGGAACCTGAACACTGAAGCTTTCTTT.

The chain uses TRBV9 and TRBJ2-7; no clear D gene. V was clipped by 0 bases and J by 2 bases, with 9 bases between them. The CDR3 extends over 14 amino acids. The V gene's germline CDR1 is SGDLS and CDR2 YYNGEE. CDR3 sequence: CASSVGSLPYEQYF. Here the CDR3 DNA reads TGTGCCAGCAGCGTAGGTTCTCTGCCCTACGAGCAGTACTTC.

This clonotype has only a few counts. The chain couples TRBV3-1 to TRBJ2-5, with D maybe TRBD1 (6 bases). V gave up 3 bases and J gave up 3 bases, with 11 bases separating them. Germline CDR1 reads LGHDT; CDR2 reads YNNKEL (reference sequence). The CDR3 consists of 14 residues. In DNA, the CDR3 is TGTGCCAGCAGCCACGGTGACAGGAAAGAGACCCAGTACTTC. Its protein is CASSHGDRKETQYF.

V is TRBV20-1 and J is TRBJ2-7; perhaps D is TRBD1 or TRBD2 (6 bases each). This CDR3 is built from 13 residues. Per germline, CDR1 DFQATT and CDR2 SNEGSKA (reference sequence). Trimming stripped 5 bases from V and 4 bases from J, with 15 bases between. In DNA form, the CDR3 reads TGCAGTGCTCAAGTTACAGGGAGGTACGAGCAGTACTTC. This sequence encodes CSAQVTGRYEQYF.

J is TRBJ2-7 and V is TRBV9; D gene uncertain. Deletions cut 7 bases from V and 4 bases from J, with 15 bases between. The CDR3 runs to 13 residues. The germline CDR1 and CDR2 sequences are SGDLS and YYNGEE. The CDR3 loop is CASSGPHGYEQYF. Written as DNA, the CDR3 is TGTGCCAGCTCCGGACCTCACGGTTACGAGCAGTACTTC.

This clonotype was observed a handful of times. V and J are TRBV5-4 and TRBJ1-3, with 8 bases matching TRBD1. The junction had 3 bases not matched to a gene; V was cut back by 0 bases and J by 1 base. The CDR3 loop spans 16 amino acids. Germline assignment: CDR1 SGHNT and CDR2 YYREEE (reference sequence). In DNA, the CDR3 is TGTGCCAGCAGCTTGGATCAGGGGGCGTCTGGAAACACCATATATTTT. Translating it yields CASSLDQGASGNTIYF.

To note about this clonotype: Its ends do not fully match the called genes, so a read error is possible. The chain links TRBV12-3 or TRBV12-4 to TRBJ2-1; TRBD2 matches 9 bases. The CDR3 totals 16 residues. CDR3 coding DNA: TGTCCCAGCAGTCGCTTGGTAGCGGGAGTTGGAAATGAGCAGTTCTTC. Translation gives CPSSRLVAGVGNEQFF.

Notes on this clonotype: A much bigger clone sits one base away, suggesting this may be a read error. The chain recombines TRBV7-8 with TRBJ1-1; D possibly corresponds to TRBD1 (6 bases). Trimming removed 4 bases at V and 2 bases at J, with 11 bases between. There are 14 residues in the CDR3. From germline, CDR1 is SGHVS and CDR2 FQNEAQ. CDR3 in amino acids: CASSYGGANTEAFF. The CDR3 nucleotides are TGTGCCAGCAGCTATGGGGGGGCAAACACTGAAGCTTTCTTT.

This clonotype was recorded a few times. The chain employs TRBV5-1 and TRBJ2-5, with D tentatively TRBD1 (6 bases). The germline V and J ends were trimmed by 2 bases and 0 bases, with 17 bases remaining between them. The CDR3 runs 17 residues. Germline V gene sequence: CDR1 SGHRS, CDR2 YFSETQ. The CDR3 loop is CASSLGQGSRYQETQYF. The CDR3 DNA reads TGCGCCAGCAGCTTAGGCCAGGGGAGCCGGTACCAAGAGACCCAGTACTTC.

This clonotype appeared a few times. The chain has TRBV7-9 and TRBJ2-7; D is perhaps TRBD1 (5 bases). Germline lookup yields CDR1 SEHNR and CDR2 FQNEAQ (reference sequence). The CDR3 runs to 13 residues. Trimming took off 4 bases at V and 4 bases at J, with 11 bases between the two ends. The CDR3 spells CASSSSTGYEQYF. DNA for the CDR3: TGTGCCAGCAGCTCCTCCACAGGTTACGAGCAGTACTTC.

In this sample, this clonotype turned up a few times. The gene calls are TRBV28 and TRBJ2-1, with unresolved D. The V gene's germline CDR1 is MDHEN and CDR2 SYDVKM. Trimming left V 1 base short and J 7 bases short, with 11 bases between. This CDR3 is built from 14 residues. The CDR3 sequence is CASSLSPRPNEQFF. The DNA for the CDR3 is TGTGCCAGCAGTTTATCCCCTAGACCAAATGAGCAGTTCTTC.

The chain employs TRBV2 and TRBJ1-1; D is undetermined. The length of the CDR3 is 13 residues. In germline, CDR1 is SNHLY, CDR2 FYNNEI. The V end lost 2 bases, the J end lost 5 bases, and 9 bases lay between the germline ends. The CDR3 coding sequence is TGTGCCAGCAGTGAATGGGATTATACTGAAGCTTTCTTT. Translating gives CASSEWDYTEAFF.

The gene calls are TRBV7-3 and TRBJ2-3; 11 bases fit TRBD2. Germline lookup yields CDR1 SGHTA and CDR2 FQGTGA. This CDR3 has 15 residues. V trimming: 3 bases; J trimming: 3 bases; junction bases outside the gene matches: 2. The CDR3: CASSFSGRETDTQYF. As DNA, the CDR3 is TGTGCCAGCAGCTTTAGCGGGAGGGAAACAGATACGCAGTATTTT.